This paragraph reports one T cell receptor beta chain. This clonotype was seen many times. Its specific antigen is unknown. No base-level quality is on record; no much larger clone is a single base apart. V and J are trimmed by 3 bases and 6 bases, and the gene matches miss 15 bases of the junction. The CDR3, cysteine through phenylalanine, is 16 amino acids long. Only the CDR3 region is kept as DNA, spanning 48 bases read in frame from base 1. The germline V gene (reference sequence) specifies GTSNPN as CDR1 and SVGIG as CDR2. The TCR beta CDR3 regions were amplified from RNA transcripts. A first-round RT-PCR of the TCR CDR3 used the HTBI primer set with the Qiagen OneStep RT-PCR kit. Libraries were constructed in a second round of multiplex PCR, after which size selection and purification were carried out. The libraries were sequenced on an Illumina HiSeq2000 using paired-end 100 bp reads. As for how the authors treated the data: SOAPnuke was used to process the raw data, throwing out any read that contained adapters or uncalled bases, had a mean Phred below 15, or lacked an exact constant-primer or identifier match. High-quality paired reads were merged with COPE v1.2.5, and unique nucleotide sequences were defined as clonotypes. MiTCR v1.1 was used to align the clonotypes against IMGT TRBV, TRBD and TRBJ reference segments. Analysis was restricted to V-J combinations with a frequency above 0.0001, which covered 99% to 99.2% of repertoires. A TCS score was defined as the ratio of F50 (clonal expansion) to E x V (chaos), with BLOSUM62-based TCRdist applied between CDR3 peptides within each V-J. Welch's t-statistics and random forest reduced several hundred V-J features to about 13, which were used in a naive Bayes classifier (R e1071). TCRdb took the public reads, trimmed them with fastp at Q25, ran MiXCR for clone calling and kept in-frame beta chains. CDR3 protein duplicates are merged, each entry listing the most common genes and DNA. The V and J calls shown here were made by TCRdb, not taken from the authors' results. The sample table lists hundreds of thousands of distinct CDR3 sequences, less than 15% of them with a count of one. Approximately 13% of the sample rests with the top ten.

Stable Graves' hyperthyroidism was defined as no progression to ophthalmopathy during 18 months of follow-up. Hyperthyroidism patients were newly diagnosed, had a disease duration of under 2 months, and were aged 18 to 65 years. Any patient with an uncontrolled infection, another autoimmune disease, pregnancy or lactation was excluded. Diagnoses were based on clinical symptoms, serum thyroxine and TRAb, thyroid ultrasound and orbital computed tomography. Ficoll-Paque density gradient centrifugation was used to isolate PBMCs from around 10 ml of fresh peripheral blood. Trizol reagent was used to extract total RNA, and RNA quality was then checked on an Agilent 2100 Bioanalyzer. This record belongs to a study of T cells in Graves' hyperthyroidism and ophthalmopathy (dated by TCRdb to the late 2010s). Describing the broader study: Peripheral blood samples were taken at the time of initial diagnosis, prior to any treatment. TCR V-J signatures able to tell the groups apart were searched for in a discovery cohort of more than 90 patients, of whom about 40 had Graves' ophthalmopathy and about 55 had stable Graves' hyperthyroidism. An independent validation cohort of fewer than 20 hyperthyroidism patients and over 15 patients who later progressed to ophthalmopathy tested prospective prediction of ophthalmopathy. For training and testing, the 100 or so patients in the discovery cohort were randomly divided in a 7:3 ratio. In addition, the study compared T-cell repertoires in thyroid tissue and in blood from over 5 Graves' hyperthyroidism patients. Once sampling was done, hyperthyroidism patients were given methimazole at a starting dose of 30 mg daily, whereas ophthalmopathy patients were given high-dose intravenous methylprednisolone. The paper describes TCR Vbeta CDR3 sequencing of fewer than 150 peripheral blood samples, made up of around 41 ophthalmopathy patients, roughly 75 hyperthyroidism patients and roughly 17 progressor patients.

Points the paper makes about the study in general: Most expanded thyroid clonotypes (frequency above 0.001) were also found in blood, which suggests that blood repertoires may mirror thyroid immune responses. Ophthalmopathy was separated from stable hyperthyroidism by a 13 V-J signature model, with approximately 86% sensitivity and about 81% specificity obtained in cross-validation and 80%/75% obtained in testing. No statistical method was used to fix the sample size in advance, and group allocation was not hidden from the investigators. In validation, the model predicted progression to ophthalmopathy a median of 6.5 months before onset, with about 70% sensitivity and nearly 75% specificity.

The TCR was taken from a woman aged 40 to 55 with Graves' hyperthyroidism. Sequencing was performed on blood. The chain was built from TRBV30 and TRBJ2-5, with TRBD1 identical over 8 junction bases. The nucleotide sequence is given as TGTGCCTGGAGAGGGTTCGGACAGGGTCATTATCAGACCCAGTACTTC. Its translation reads: CAWRGFGQGHYQTQYF.